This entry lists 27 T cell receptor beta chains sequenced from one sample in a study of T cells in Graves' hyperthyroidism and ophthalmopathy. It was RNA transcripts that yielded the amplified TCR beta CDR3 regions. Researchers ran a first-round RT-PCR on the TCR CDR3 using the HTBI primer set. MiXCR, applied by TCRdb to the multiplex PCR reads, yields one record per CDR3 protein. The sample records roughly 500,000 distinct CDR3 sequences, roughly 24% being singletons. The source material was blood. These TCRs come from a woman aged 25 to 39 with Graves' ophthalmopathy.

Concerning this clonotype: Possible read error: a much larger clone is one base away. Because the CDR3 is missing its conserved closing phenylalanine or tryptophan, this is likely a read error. As DNA, the CDR3 is TGTGCCAGCAGCTCGGGACAGACGGGCAATCAGCCCCAGCATGTT. Its protein product is CASSSGQTGNQPQHV. The chain carries TRBV7-2 and TRBJ1-5, with TRBD1 identical over 7 bases. CDR1 is SGHTA and CDR2 is FQGNSA in the germline V gene. With 4 bases clipped from V and 2 bases from J, the junction kept 5 bases outside the gene matches. This CDR3 has 15 amino acids.

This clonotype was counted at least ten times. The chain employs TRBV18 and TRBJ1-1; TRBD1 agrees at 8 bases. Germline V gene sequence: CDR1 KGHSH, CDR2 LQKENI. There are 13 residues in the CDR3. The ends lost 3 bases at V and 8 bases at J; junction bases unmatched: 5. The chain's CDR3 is CASSPGQGGEAFF. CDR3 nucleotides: TGTGCCAGCTCACCCGGACAGGGTGGAGAAGCTTTCTTT.

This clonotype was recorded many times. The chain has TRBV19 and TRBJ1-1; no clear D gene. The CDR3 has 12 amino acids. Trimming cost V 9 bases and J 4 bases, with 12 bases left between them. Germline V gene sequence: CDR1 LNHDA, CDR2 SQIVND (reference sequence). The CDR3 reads CASDSGATEAFF. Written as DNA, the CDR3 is TGTGCCAGCGATTCCGGAGCCACTGAAGCTTTCTTT.

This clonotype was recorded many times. The CDR3: CASSLGLANTGELFF. CDR3 in DNA: TGTGCCAGCAGCTTAGGCCTAGCGAACACCGGGGAGCTGTTTTTT. This chain links TRBV7-9 with TRBJ2-2; no firm D call. Trimming stripped 1 base from V and 0 bases from J, with 6 bases between. The CDR3 covers 15 residues. CDR1 and CDR2 from the germline V gene are SEHNR and FQNEAQ (reference sequence).

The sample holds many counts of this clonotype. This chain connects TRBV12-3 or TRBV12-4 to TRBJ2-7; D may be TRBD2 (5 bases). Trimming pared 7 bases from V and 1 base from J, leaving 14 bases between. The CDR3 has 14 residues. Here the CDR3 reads CASNRSPGSYEQYF. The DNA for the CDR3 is TGTGCCAGCAATCGTAGTCCGGGGTCCTACGAGCAGTACTTC.

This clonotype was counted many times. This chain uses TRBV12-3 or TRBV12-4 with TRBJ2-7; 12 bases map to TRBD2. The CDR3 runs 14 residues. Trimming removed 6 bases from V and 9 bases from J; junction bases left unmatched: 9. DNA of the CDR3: TGTGCCAGCAGCCATGGACTAGCGGGGACGGCGCAGTACTTC. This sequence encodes CASSHGLAGTAQYF.

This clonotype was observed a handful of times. CDR3 residues: CASRGDRGAYEQYF. The CDR3, as DNA: TGTGCCAGCAGAGGGGACAGGGGGGCCTACGAGCAGTACTTC. The V and J genes are TRBV12-3 or TRBV12-4 and TRBJ2-7; 11 positions match TRBD1. V lost 6 bases to trimming and J lost 2 bases; unmatched junction nucleotides: 3. There are 14 residues in the CDR3.

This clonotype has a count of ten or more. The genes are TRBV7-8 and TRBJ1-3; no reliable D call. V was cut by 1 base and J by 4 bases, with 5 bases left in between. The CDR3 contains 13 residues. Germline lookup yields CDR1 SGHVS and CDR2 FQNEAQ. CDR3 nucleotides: TGTGCCAGCAGCTTAGTTCGGGGAAACACCATATATTTT. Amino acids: CASSLVRGNTIYF.

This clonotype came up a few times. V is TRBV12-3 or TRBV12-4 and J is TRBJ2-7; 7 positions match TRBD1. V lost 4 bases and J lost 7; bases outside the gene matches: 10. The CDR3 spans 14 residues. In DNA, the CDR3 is TGTGCCAGCAGTTCCGGACAGGTCCTTGGGGAGCAGTACTTC. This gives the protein CASSSGQVLGEQYF.

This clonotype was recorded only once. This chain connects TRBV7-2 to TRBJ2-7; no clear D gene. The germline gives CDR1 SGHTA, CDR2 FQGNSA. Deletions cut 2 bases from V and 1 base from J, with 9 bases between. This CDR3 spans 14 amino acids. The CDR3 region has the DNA TGTGCCAGCAGCTTAATTGGGATTTCCTACGAGCAGTACTTC. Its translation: CASSLIGISYEQYF.

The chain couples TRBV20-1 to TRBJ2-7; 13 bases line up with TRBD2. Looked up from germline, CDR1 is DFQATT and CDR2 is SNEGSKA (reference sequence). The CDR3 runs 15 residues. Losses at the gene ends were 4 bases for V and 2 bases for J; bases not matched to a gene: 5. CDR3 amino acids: CSAKKLAGGPYEQYF. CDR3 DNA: TGCAGTGCTAAAAAACTAGCGGGAGGGCCCTACGAGCAGTACTTC.

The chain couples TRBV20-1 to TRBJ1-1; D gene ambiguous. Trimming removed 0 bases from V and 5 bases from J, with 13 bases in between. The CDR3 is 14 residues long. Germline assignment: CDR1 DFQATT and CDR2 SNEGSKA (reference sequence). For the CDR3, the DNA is TGCAGTGCTAGAGATTCACGGGGAGGGACTGAAGCTTTCTTT. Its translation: CSARDSRGGTEAFF.

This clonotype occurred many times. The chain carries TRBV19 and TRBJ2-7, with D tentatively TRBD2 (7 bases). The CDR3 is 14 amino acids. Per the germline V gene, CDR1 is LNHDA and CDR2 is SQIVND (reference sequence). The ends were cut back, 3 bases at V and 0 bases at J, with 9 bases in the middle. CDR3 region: CASSIRGASYEQYF. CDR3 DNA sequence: TGTGCCAGTAGTATCCGGGGGGCCTCCTACGAGCAGTACTTC.

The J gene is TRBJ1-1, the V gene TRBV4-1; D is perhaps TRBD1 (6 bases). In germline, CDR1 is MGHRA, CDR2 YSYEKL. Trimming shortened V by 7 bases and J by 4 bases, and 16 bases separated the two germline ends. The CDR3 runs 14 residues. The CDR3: CASNAGVGFTEAFF. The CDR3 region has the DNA TGCGCCAGCAATGCAGGGGTAGGGTTCACTGAAGCTTTCTTT.

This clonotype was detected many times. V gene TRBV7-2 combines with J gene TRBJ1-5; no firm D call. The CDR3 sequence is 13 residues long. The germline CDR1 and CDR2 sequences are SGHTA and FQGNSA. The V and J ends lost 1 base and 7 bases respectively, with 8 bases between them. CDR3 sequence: CASSLGGPQPQHF. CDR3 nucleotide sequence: TGTGCCAGCAGCTTAGGTGGTCCCCAGCCCCAGCATTTT.

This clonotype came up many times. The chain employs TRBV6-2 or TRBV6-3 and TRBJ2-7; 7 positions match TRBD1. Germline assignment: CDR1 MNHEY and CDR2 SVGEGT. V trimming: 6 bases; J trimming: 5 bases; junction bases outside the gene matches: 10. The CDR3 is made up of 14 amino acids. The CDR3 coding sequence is TGTGCCAGCAGCTACCGACAGGGACGGAACGAGCAGTACTTC. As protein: CASSYRQGRNEQYF.

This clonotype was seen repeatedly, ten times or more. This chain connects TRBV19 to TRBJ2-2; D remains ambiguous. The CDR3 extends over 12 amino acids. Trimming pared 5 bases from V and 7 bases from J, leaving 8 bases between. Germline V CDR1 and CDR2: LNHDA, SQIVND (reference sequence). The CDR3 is CASSSYLGELFF. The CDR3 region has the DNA TGTGCCAGTAGTTCCTACCTCGGGGAGCTGTTTTTT.

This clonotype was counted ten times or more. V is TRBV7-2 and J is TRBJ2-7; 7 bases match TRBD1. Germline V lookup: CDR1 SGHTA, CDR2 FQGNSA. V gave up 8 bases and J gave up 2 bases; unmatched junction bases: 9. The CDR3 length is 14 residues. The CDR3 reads CASRWGTAPYEQYF. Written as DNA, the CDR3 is TGTGCCAGCCGGTGGGGGACAGCACCCTACGAGCAGTACTTC. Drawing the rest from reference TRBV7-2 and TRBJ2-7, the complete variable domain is GAGVSQSPSNKVTEKGKDVELRCDPISGHTALYWYRQSLGQGLEFLIYFQGNSAPDKSGLPSDRFSAERTGGSVSTLTIQRTQQEDSAVYLCASRWGTAPYEQYFGPGTRLTVT.

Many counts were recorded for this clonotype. CDR3 sequence reads: CASRETGEGETQYF. The CDR3 coding sequence is TGTGCCAGCAGGGAGACAGGGGAGGGCGAGACCCAGTACTTC. This chain uses TRBV6-2 or TRBV6-3 with TRBJ2-5; D is perhaps TRBD1 (8 bases). Trimming took off 6 bases at V and 5 bases at J, with 16 bases between the two ends. The CDR3 loop spans 14 amino acids. Germline CDR1 and CDR2: MNHEY and SVGEGT.

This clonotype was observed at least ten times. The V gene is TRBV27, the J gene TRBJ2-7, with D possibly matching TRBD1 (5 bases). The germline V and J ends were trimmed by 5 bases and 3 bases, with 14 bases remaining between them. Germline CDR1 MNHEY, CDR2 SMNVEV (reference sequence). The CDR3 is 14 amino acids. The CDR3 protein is CASSDGHGLYEQYF. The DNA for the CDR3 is TGTGCCAGCAGTGACGGACACGGGCTCTACGAGCAGTACTTC.

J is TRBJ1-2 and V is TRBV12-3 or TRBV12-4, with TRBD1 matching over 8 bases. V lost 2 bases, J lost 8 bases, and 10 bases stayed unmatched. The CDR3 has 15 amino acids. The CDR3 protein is CASSLRTGIHRGYTF. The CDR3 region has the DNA TGTGCCAGCAGTTTACGGACAGGGATCCACCGGGGCTACACCTTC.

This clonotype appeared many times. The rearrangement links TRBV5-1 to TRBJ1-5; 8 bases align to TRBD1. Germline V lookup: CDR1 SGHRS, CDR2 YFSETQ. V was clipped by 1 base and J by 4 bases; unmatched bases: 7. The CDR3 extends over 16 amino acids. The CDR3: CASSLSGTGPNQPQHF. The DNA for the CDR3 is TGCGCCAGCAGCTTGTCCGGGACAGGCCCGAATCAGCCCCAGCATTTT. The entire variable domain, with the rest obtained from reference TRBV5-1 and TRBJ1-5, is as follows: KAGVTQTPRYLIKTRGQQVTLSCSPISGHRSVSWYQQTPGQGLQFLFEYFSETQRNKGNFPGRFSGRQFSNSRSEMNVSTLELGDSALYLCASSLSGTGPNQPQHFGDGTRLSIL.

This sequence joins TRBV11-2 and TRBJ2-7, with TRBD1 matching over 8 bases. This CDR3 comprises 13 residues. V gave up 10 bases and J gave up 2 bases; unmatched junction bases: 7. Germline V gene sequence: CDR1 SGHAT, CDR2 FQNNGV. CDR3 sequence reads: CATARDRTYEQYF. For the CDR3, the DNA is TGTGCCACGGCCCGGGACAGGACCTACGAGCAGTACTTC. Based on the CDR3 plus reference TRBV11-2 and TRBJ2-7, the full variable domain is EAGVAQSPRYKIIEKRQSVAFWCNPISGHATLYWYQQILGQGPKLLIQFQNNGVVDDSQLPKDRFSAERLKGVDSTLKIQPAKLEDSAVYLCATARDRTYEQYFGPGTRLTVT.

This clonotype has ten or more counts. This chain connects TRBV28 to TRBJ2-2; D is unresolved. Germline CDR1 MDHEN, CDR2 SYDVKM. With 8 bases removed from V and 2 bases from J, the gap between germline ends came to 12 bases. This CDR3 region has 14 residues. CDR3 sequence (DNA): TGTGCCAGCCTGCGGCCGCTAAACACCGGGGAGCTGTTTTTT. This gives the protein CASLRPLNTGELFF.

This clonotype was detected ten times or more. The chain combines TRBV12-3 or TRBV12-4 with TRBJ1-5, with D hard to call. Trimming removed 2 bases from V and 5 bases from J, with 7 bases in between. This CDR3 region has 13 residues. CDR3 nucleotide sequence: TGTGCCAGCAGTTTATTCCCCCATCAGCCCCAGCATTTT. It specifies CASSLFPHQPQHF.

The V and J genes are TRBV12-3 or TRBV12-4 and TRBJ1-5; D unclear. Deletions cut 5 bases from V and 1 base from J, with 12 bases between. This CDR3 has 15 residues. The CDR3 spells CASSPSTGSNQPQHF. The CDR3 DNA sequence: TGTGCCAGCAGTCCGTCTACGGGAAGCAATCAGCCCCAGCATTTT.

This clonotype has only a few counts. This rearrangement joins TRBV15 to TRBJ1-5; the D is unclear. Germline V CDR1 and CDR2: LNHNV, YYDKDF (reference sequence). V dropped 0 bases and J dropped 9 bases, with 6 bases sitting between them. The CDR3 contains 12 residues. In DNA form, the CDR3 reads TGTGCCACCAGCAGAGATTTGTGGCCCCAGCATTTT. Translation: CATSRDLWPQHF.